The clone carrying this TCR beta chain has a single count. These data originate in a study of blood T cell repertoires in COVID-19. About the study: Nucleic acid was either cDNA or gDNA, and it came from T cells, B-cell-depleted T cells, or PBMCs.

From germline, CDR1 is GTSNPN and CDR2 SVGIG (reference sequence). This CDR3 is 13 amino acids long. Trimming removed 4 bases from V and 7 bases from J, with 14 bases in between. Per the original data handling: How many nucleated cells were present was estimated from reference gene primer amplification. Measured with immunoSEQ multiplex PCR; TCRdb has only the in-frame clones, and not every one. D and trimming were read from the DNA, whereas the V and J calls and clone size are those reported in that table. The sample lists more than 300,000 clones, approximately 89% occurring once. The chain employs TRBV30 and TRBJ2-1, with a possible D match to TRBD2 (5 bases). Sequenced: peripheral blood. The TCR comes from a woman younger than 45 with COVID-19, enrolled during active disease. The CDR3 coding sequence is TGTGCCTGGAATTCCGGGAATGGGAATGAGCAGTTCTTC. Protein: CAWNSGNGNEQFF.